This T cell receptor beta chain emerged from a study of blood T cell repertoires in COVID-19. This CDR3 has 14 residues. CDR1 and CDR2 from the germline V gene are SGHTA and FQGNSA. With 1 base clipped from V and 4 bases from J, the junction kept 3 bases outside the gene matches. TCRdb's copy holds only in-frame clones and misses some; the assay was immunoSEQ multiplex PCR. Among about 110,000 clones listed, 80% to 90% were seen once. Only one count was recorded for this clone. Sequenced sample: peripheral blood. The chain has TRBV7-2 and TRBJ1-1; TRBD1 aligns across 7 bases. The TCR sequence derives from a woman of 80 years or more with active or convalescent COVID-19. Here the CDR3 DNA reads TGTGCCAGCAGCTTAGTCCCAGGGGGCACTGAAGCTTTCTTT. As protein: CASSLVPGGTEAFF. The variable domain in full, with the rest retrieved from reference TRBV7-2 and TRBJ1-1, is GAGVSQSPSNKVTEKGKDVELRCDPISGHTALYWYRQSLGQGLEFLIYFQGNSAPDKSGLPSDRFSAERTGGSVSTLTIQRTQQEDSAVYLCASSLVPGGTEAFFGQGTRLTVV.